The present TCR beta chain was sequenced within a study of monozygotic twins with inflammatory bowel disease. Findings and limits, study-wide: For IBD patients, clonotypes shared with others were fewer than for healthy twins, especially with disease activity.

This CDR3 is built from 15 residues. CDR1 and CDR2 from the germline V gene are SGHRS and YFSETQ. Remarks on this clonotype: The antigen is undetermined.

TCRdb reanalyzed the 5' RACE reads, giving one entry per CDR3 protein sequence and no DNA. Reported are just over 300,000 distinct CDR3 sequences; the ten largest clones contain 5.6%. This sequence originates from a human donor with ulcerative colitis or Crohn's disease, or a healthy co-twin of an affected twin (not recorded which). The material sequenced was blood. The chain uses TRBV5-1 and TRBJ1-1; checking the TCRdb D call of TRBD1 is not possible without DNA. The chain's CDR3 is CASSLGHTGGTEAFF.